This passage covers 18 T cell receptor beta chains from one sample sequenced in a study of blood T cell repertoires in COVID-19. Only in-frame clones appear in the TCRdb table, and some are missing; sequencing was by immunoSEQ multiplex PCR. The sample consists of roughly 170,000 clones, over 65% of them appearing once. Sequencing was carried out using PBMCs or T cells enriched from blood (not recorded which). All receptors derive from a woman in her 50s who had recovered from COVID-19.

This clone was picked up a small number of times. V gene TRBV20-1 combines with J gene TRBJ2-7; D is perhaps TRBD2 (5 bases). Trimming stripped 7 bases from V and 11 bases from J, with 9 bases between. Per the germline V gene, CDR1 is DFQATT and CDR2 is SNEGSKA (reference sequence). The CDR3 is 8 amino acids. This CDR3 is CSVAREYV. The CDR3 DNA sequence: TGCAGTGTGGCGCGGGAGTACGTC.

The chain joins TRBV5-6 to TRBJ1-2; 8 bases are a match to TRBD1. Germline trimming cut 4 bases from V and 5 bases from J; bases unmatched to any gene: 7. The CDR3 has 14 amino acids. CDR1 is SGHDT and CDR2 is YYEEEE in the germline V gene. In DNA form, the CDR3 reads TGTGCCAGCAGCCCCGGACAGGGCGGGTATGGCTACACCTTC. It encodes CASSPGQGGYGYTF.

This sequence joins TRBV11-2 and TRBJ1-4; D not resolved. CDR1 and CDR2 from the germline V gene are SGHAT and FQNNGV. V dropped 5 bases and J dropped 2 bases, with 12 bases sitting between them. The CDR3 is made up of 15 amino acids. This CDR3 is CASSPRRVTNEKLFF. CDR3 sequence (DNA): TGTGCCAGCAGCCCCCGCCGGGTGACTAATGAAAAACTGTTTTTT.

The chain has TRBV5-6 and TRBJ1-1, with D tentatively TRBD1 (5 bases). The CDR3 loop spans 12 amino acids. V lost 4 bases, J lost 8 bases, and 12 bases lay in between. Germline assignment: CDR1 SGHDT and CDR2 YYEEEE. The CDR3 loop is CASSLGGWEAFF. CDR3 sequence (DNA): TGTGCCAGCAGCCTCGGGGGTTGGGAAGCTTTCTTT. The complete variable domain, with remaining parts taken from reference TRBV5-6 and TRBJ1-1, reads DAGVTQSPTHLIKTRGQQVTLRCSPKSGHDTVSWYQQALGQGPQFIFQYYEEEERQRGNFPDRFSGHQFPNYSSELNVNALLLGDSALYLCASSLGGWEAFFGQGTRLTVV.

The chain employs TRBV15 and TRBJ1-6; D is unresolved. The CDR3 is 15 amino acids. Germline CDR1 LNHNV, CDR2 YYDKDF (reference sequence). V lost 3 bases, J lost 10 bases, and 16 bases lay in between. CDR3 amino acids: CATSRVAERRSPLHF. The CDR3 bases are TGTGCCACCAGCAGGGTCGCGGAACGTCGGTCACCCCTCCACTTT. Full variable domain (missing parts from reference TRBV15 and TRBJ1-6): DAMVIQNPRYQVTQFGKPVTLSCSQTLNHNVMYWYQQKSSQAPKLLFHYYDKDFNNEADTPDNFQSRRPNTSFCFLDIRSPGLGDTAMYLCATSRVAERRSPLHFGNGTRLTVT.

This rearrangement joins TRBV11-3 to TRBJ2-2, with 7 positions matching TRBD1. The CDR3 totals 16 residues. In germline, CDR1 is SGHNT, CDR2 YENEEA. J was trimmed by 4 bases and V by 4 bases; bases with no gene match: 9. The CDR3 protein is CASSWNTGAGTGELFF. The CDR3 DNA sequence: TGTGCCAGCAGCTGGAATACAGGGGCTGGCACCGGGGAGCTGTTTTTT.

The J gene is TRBJ2-2, the V gene TRBV6-2 or TRBV6-3; possible D gene TRBD2, 6 bases. The CDR3 loop spans 12 amino acids. V gave up 4 bases and J gave up 7 bases, with 7 bases separating them. Germline assignment: CDR1 MNHEY and CDR2 SVGEGT. CDR3 sequence reads: CASSWGVGELFF. The CDR3 DNA follows: TGTGCCAGCAGTTGGGGGGTCGGGGAGCTGTTTTTT.

This clone was observed a single time. This chain joins TRBV20-1 and TRBJ2-5; 7 bases match TRBD2. CDR1 and CDR2 (germline): DFQATT, SNEGSKA (reference sequence). The junction had 10 bases not matched to a gene; V was cut back by 3 bases and J by 3 bases. The CDR3 loop spans 15 amino acids. The CDR3 DNA follows: TGCAGTGCTAGTATGGCGGGGGATACTAAAGAGACCCAGTACTTC. Its translation is CSASMAGDTKETQYF.

This chain uses TRBV9 with TRBJ2-3; TRBD1 might be the D (5 bases). The V end lost 2 bases, the J end lost 3 bases, and 10 bases lay between the germline ends. CDR1 and CDR2 from the germline V gene are SGDLS and YYNGEE. This CDR3 spans 14 amino acids. The CDR3 DNA reads TGTGCCAGCAGCGTGCAGGGCGAAACAGATACGCAGTATTTT. Protein sequence: CASSVQGETDTQYF.

The J gene is TRBJ2-1, the V gene TRBV5-8; 10 nucleotides align to TRBD2. The CDR3 contains 15 residues. V lost 4 bases and J lost 2; bases outside the gene matches: 3. The germline V gene has CDR1 SGHTS and CDR2 YDEGEE. The chain's CDR3 is CASSRLAGAYNEQFF. CDR3 sequence (DNA): TGTGCCAGCAGCCGGCTAGCGGGAGCCTACAATGAGCAGTTCTTC.

This clone was found a few times. The rearrangement joins TRBV6-5 to TRBJ1-4, with TRBD1 matching over 7 bases. CDR3 size: 15 residues. V was pared by 0 bases and J by 2 bases, with 0 bases of the junction left unmatched. CDR1 MNHEY and CDR2 SVGAGI come from the germline V gene. The CDR3 here is CASSYSTGTNEKLFF. The CDR3 region has the DNA TGTGCCAGCAGTTACTCGACAGGGACTAATGAAAAACTGTTTTTT.

This chain links TRBV10-1 with TRBJ2-3; D call uncertain. The CDR3 spans 16 residues. The ends were cut back, 3 bases at V and 4 bases at J, with 17 bases in the middle. The germline CDR1 and CDR2 sequences are WNHNN and SYGVQD (reference sequence). In nucleotides, the CDR3 is TGCGCCAGCAGTGAAGTCCTCGGTCCGCAGGCAGATACGCAGTATTTT. Translating it yields CASSEVLGPQADTQYF.

The genes are TRBV5-4 and TRBJ1-1, with a tentative D call TRBD1 (6 bases). Looked up from germline, CDR1 is SGHNT and CDR2 is YYREEE (reference sequence). Trimming removed 4 bases from V and 0 bases from J, with 10 bases in between. The CDR3 is 14 residues long. The CDR3 coding sequence is TGTGCCAGCAGCCGACCAGGGGTGAACACTGAAGCTTTCTTT. It is translated as CASSRPGVNTEAFF. Drawing the rest from reference TRBV5-4 and TRBJ1-1, the complete variable domain is ETGVTQSPTHLIKTRGQQVTLRCSSQSGHNTVSWYQQALGQGPQFIFQYYREEENGRGNFPPRFSGLQFPNYSSELNVNALELDDSALYLCASSRPGVNTEAFFGQGTRLTVV.

This sequence joins TRBV2 and TRBJ1-5; D ambiguous. Looked up from germline, CDR1 is SNHLY and CDR2 is FYNNEI. This CDR3 contains 12 residues. V was cut by 3 bases and J by 9 bases, with 9 bases left in between. CDR3 residues: CASSEGARPQHF. CDR3 in DNA: TGTGCCAGCAGTGAGGGAGCGCGGCCCCAGCATTTT.

The chain carries TRBV28 and TRBJ1-2; a possible D gene is TRBD1 (6 bases). Germline CDR1 and CDR2: MDHEN and SYDVKM. Trimming took 6 bases from V and 8 from J, leaving 16 bases between them. The CDR3 is 13 residues long. For the CDR3, the DNA is TGTGCCAGCAGACCTACAGGGATGGAGGGCTACACCTTC. It translates to CASRPTGMEGYTF.

This rearrangement joins TRBV6-5 to TRBJ2-1; D possibly corresponds to TRBD2 (6 bases). CDR3 length: 13 amino acids. Germline CDR1 MNHEY, CDR2 SVGAGI. Trimming shortened V by 8 bases and J by 4 bases, and 12 bases separated the two germline ends. CDR3 nucleotide sequence: TGTGCCAGCCGGAGGGCCGGATACAATGAGCAGTTCTTC. Translating it yields CASRRAGYNEQFF.

The chain recombines TRBV7-3 with TRBJ1-3; D might be TRBD1 (6 bases). V was clipped by 4 bases and J by 0 bases, with 10 bases between them. This CDR3 is built from 15 residues. Looked up from germline, CDR1 is SGHTA and CDR2 is FQGTGA. In DNA form, the CDR3 reads TGTGCCAGCAGCTCCAGGGGAAGCTCTGGAAACACCATATATTTT. Amino acids: CASSSRGSSGNTIYF.

The chain carries TRBV6-5 and TRBJ1-2, with 8 bases fitting TRBD1. From germline, CDR1 is MNHEY and CDR2 SVGAGI. There are 14 residues in the CDR3. The J segment lost 2 bases and the V segment lost 7 bases, leaving 6 bases of the junction unmatched. The CDR3 region is CASTRTGPNYGYTF. Written as DNA, the CDR3 is TGTGCCAGCACCCGGACAGGGCCCAACTATGGCTACACCTTC.